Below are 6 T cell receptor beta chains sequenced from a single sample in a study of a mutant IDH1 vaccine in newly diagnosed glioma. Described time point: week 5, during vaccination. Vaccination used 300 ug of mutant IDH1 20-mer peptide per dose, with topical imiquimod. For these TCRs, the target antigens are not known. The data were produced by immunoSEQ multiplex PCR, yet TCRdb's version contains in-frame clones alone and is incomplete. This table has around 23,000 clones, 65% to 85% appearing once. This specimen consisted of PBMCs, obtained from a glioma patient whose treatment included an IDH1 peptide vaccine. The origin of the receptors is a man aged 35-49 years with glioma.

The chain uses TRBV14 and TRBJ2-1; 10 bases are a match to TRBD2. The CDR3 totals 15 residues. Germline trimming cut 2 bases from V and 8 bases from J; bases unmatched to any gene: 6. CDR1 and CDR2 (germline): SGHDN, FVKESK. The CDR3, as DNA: TGTGCCAGCAGCCAACGGGCTAGCGGGAGCGATGAGCAGTTCTTC. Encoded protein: CASSQRASGSDEQFF.

The CDR3 nucleotides read TGTGCCAGTAGTTCGGGTACCCACGAGCAGTACTTC. This gives the protein CASSSGTHEQYF. The chain carries TRBV19 and TRBJ2-7; unclear D gene. CDR3 length: 12 residues. The germline V gene has CDR1 LNHDA and CDR2 SQIVND (reference sequence). V lost 5 bases and J 5 bases, leaving 10 bases between the germline ends. Full variable domain (missing parts from reference TRBV19 and TRBJ2-7): DGGITQSPKYLFRKEGQNVTLSCEQNLNHDAMYWYRQDPGQGLRLIYYSQIVNDFQKGDIAEGYSVSREKKESFPLTVTSAQKNPTAFYLCASSSGTHEQYFGPGTRLTVT.

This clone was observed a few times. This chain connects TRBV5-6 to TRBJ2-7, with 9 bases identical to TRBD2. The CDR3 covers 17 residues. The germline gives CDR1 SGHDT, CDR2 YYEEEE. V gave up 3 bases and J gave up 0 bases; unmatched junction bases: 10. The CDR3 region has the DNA TGTGCCAGCAGCTCCTTCCGGACTAGCGAAAGCTCCTACGAGCAGTACGTC. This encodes CASSSFRTSESSYEQYV.

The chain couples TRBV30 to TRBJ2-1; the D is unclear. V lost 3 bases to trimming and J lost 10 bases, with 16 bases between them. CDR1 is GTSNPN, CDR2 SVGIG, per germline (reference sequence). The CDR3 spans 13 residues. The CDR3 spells CAWSRRSFAEQFF. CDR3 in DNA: TGTGCCTGGAGCCGACGGTCTTTTGCGGAGCAGTTCTTC.

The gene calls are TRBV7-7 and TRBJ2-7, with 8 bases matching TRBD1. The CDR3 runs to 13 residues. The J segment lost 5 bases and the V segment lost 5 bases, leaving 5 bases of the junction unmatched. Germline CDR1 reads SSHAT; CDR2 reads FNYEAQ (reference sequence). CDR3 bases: TGTGCCAGCAGCGCAGGGGGCGCGGACGAGCAGTACTTC. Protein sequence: CASSAGGADEQYF.

The CDR3 nucleotides are TGTGCCAGCAGCTTGCGGGCGGTCAATGAGCAGTTCTTC. It codes for CASSLRAVNEQFF. The chain joins TRBV5-8 to TRBJ2-1, with unresolved D. CDR3 size: 13 residues. Germline loops: CDR1 SGHTS, CDR2 YDEGEE. V shed 1 base and J shed 6 bases, with 8 bases lying between them.